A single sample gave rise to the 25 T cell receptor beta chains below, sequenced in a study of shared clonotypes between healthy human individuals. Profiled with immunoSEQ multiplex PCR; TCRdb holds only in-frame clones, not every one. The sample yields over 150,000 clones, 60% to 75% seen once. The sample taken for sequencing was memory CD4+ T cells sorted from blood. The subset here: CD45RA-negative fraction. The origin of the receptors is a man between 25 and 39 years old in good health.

CDR3 loop: CASSIGSYYEQYF. CDR3 nucleotide sequence: TGCGCCAGCAGCATAGGGAGCTACTACGAGCAGTACTTC. This chain uses TRBV5-1 with TRBJ2-7; tentative D call: TRBD2 (5 bases). V dropped 4 bases and J dropped 3 bases, with 11 bases sitting between them. From germline, CDR1 is SGHRS and CDR2 YFSETQ. CDR3 length: 13 amino acids.

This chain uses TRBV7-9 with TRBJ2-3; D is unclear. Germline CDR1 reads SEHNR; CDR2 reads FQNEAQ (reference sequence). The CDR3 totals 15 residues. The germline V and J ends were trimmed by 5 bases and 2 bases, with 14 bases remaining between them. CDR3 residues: CASSLSARLTDTQYF. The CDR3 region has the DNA TGTGCCAGCAGCCTCTCTGCGCGCCTCACAGATACGCAGTATTTT.

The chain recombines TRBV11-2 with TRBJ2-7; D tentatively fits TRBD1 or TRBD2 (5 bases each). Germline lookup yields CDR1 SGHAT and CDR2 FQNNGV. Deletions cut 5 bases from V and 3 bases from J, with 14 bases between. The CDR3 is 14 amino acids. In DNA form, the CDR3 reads TGTGCCAGCAGCAGCCGGGACCTTGTCTACGAGCAGTACTTC. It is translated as CASSSRDLVYEQYF.

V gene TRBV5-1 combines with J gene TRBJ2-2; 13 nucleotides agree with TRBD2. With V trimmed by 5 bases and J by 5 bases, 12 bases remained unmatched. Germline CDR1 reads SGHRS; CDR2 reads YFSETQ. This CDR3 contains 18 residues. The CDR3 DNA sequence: TGCGCCAGCAGTGGGGGGGGACTAGCGGGAACGAGAACCGGGGAGCTGTTTTTT. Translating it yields CASSGGGLAGTRTGELFF.

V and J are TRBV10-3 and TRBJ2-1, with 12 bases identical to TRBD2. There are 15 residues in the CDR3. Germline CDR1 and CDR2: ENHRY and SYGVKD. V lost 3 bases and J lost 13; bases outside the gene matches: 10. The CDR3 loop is CAISEGGLAGGPQFF. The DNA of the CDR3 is TGTGCCATCAGTGAAGGGGGGCTAGCGGGAGGGCCTCAGTTCTTC.

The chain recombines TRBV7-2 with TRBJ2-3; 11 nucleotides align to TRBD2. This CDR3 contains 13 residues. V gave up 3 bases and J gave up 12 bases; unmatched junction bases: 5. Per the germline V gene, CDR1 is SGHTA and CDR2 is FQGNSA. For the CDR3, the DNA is TGTGCCAGCAGCTTCCTGACTAGCGGGGACCAGTATTTT. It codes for CASSFLTSGDQYF.

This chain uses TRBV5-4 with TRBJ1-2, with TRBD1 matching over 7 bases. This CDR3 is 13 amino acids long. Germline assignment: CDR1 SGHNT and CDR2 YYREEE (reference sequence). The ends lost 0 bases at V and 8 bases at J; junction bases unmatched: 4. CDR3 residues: CASSLDVQGGYTF. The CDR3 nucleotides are TGTGCCAGCAGCTTGGATGTACAGGGGGGCTACACCTTC.

For the CDR3, the DNA is TGTGCCAGCTCACAGGAACAGGGGATCGGCTACGAGCAGTACTTC. Translating it yields CASSQEQGIGYEQYF. The chain uses TRBV18 and TRBJ2-7, with 7 bases fitting TRBD1. This CDR3 has 15 amino acids. Germline CDR1 reads KGHSH; CDR2 reads LQKENI. The V and J ends lost 4 bases and 3 bases, in that order; junction bases with no gene match: 9.

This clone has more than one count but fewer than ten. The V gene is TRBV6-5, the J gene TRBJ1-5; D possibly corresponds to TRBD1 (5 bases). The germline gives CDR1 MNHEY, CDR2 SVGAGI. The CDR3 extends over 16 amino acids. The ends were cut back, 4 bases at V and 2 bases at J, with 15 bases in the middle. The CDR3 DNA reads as TGTGCCAGCAGTTCCCGCAGGGTGGGTGGCAATCAGCCCCAGCATTTT. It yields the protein CASSSRRVGGNQPQHF.

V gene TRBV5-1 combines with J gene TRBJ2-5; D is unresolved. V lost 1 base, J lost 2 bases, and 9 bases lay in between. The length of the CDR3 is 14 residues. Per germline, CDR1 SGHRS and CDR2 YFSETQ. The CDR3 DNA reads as TGCGCCAGCAGCTTGCTCTCGGATCAAGAGACCCAGTACTTC. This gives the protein CASSLLSDQETQYF.

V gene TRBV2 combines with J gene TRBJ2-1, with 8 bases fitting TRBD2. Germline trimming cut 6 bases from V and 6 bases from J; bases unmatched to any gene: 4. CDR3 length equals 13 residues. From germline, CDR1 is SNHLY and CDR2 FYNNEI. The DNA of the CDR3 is TGTGCCAGCAGGGAGCGGGGGAGCAATGAGCAGTTCTTC. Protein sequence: CASRERGSNEQFF.

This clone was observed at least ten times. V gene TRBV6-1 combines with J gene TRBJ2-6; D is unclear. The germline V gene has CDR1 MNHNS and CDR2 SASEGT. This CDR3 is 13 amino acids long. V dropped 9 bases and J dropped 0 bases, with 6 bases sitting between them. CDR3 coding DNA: TGTGCCAGTTCCCTCTCTGGGGCCAACGTCCTGACTTTC. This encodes CASSLSGANVLTF.

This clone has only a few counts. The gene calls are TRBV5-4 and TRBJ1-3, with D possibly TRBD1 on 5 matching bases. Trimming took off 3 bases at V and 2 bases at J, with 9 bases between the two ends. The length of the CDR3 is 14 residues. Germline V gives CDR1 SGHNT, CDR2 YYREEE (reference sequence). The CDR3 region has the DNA TGTGCCAGCAGCTCGACAGTTACTGGAAACACCATATATTTT. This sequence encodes CASSSTVTGNTIYF.

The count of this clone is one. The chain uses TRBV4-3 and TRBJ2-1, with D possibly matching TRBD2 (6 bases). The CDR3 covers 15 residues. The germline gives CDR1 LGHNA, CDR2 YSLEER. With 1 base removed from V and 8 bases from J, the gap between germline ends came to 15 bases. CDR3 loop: CASSQAVGSFDEQFF. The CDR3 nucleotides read TGCGCCAGCAGCCAAGCAGTCGGGAGTTTTGATGAGCAGTTCTTC.

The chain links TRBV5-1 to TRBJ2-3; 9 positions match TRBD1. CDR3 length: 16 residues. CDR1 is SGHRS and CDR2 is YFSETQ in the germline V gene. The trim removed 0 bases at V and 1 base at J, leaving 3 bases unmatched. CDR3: CASSLETGGGTDTQYF. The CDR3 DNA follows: TGCGCCAGCAGCTTGGAGACAGGGGGTGGCACAGATACGCAGTATTTT.

The CDR3 loop reads CASSQDPGDLPPYF. CDR3 coding DNA: TGCGCCAGCAGCCAAGATCCCGGGGATTTACCCCCGTATTTT. The gene calls are TRBV4-3 and TRBJ2-3, with D possibly matching TRBD2 (5 bases). The CDR3 runs 14 residues. Germline V gene lookup returns CDR1 LGHNA and CDR2 YSLEER. The ends were cut back, 0 bases at V and 14 bases at J, with 18 bases in the middle.

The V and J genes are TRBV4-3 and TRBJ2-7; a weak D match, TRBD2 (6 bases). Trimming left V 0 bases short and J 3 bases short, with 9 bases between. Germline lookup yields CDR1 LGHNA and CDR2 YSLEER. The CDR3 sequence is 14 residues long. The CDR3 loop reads CASSQEAGRYEQYF. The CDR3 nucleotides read TGCGCCAGCAGCCAAGAGGCGGGGCGCTACGAGCAGTACTTC.

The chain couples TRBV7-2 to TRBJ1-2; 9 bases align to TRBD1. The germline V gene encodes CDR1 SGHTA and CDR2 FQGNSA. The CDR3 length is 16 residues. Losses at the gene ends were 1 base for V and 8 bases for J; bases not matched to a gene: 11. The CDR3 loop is CASSLGAGTGTDGYTF. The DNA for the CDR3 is TGTGCCAGCAGCTTAGGCGCGGGGACAGGGACCGACGGCTACACCTTC.

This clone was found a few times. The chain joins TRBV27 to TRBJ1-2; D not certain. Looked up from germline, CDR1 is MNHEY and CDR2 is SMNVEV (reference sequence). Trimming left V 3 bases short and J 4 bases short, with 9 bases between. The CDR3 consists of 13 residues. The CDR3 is CASSFKPFYGYTF. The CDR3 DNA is TGTGCCAGCAGTTTTAAGCCCTTCTATGGCTACACCTTC.

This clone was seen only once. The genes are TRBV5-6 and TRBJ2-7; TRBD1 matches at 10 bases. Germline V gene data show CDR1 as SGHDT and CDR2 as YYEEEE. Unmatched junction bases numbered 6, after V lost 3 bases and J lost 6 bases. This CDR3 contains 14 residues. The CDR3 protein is CASSWDRDRGEQYF. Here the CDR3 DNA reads TGTGCCAGCAGCTGGGACCGGGACAGGGGCGAGCAGTACTTC. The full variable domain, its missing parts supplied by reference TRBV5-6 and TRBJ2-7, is DAGVTQSPTHLIKTRGQQVTLRCSPKSGHDTVSWYQQALGQGPQFIFQYYEEEERQRGNFPDRFSGHQFPNYSSELNVNALLLGDSALYLCASSWDRDRGEQYFGPGTRLTVT.

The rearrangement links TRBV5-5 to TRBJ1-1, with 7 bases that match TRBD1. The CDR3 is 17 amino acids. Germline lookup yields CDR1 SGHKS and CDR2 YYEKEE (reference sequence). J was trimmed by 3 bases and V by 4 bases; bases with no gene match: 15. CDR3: CASSTLTGLIGDTEAFF. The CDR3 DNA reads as TGTGCCAGCAGCACACTGACAGGGCTTATTGGCGACACTGAAGCTTTCTTT.

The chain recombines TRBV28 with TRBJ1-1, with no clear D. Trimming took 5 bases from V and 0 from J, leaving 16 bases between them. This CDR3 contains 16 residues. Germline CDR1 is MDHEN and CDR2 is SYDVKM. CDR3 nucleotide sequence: TGTGCCAGCAGTGCTACCACGGGCGGGATGAACACTGAAGCTTTCTTT. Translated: CASSATTGGMNTEAFF.

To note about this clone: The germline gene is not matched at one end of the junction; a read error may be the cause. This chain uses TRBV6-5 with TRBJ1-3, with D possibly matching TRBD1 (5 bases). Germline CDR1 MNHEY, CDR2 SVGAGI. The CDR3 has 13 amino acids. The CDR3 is CASSQGSENTIYF. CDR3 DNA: TGTGCCAGCAGTCAGGGATCTGAAAACACCATATATTTT.

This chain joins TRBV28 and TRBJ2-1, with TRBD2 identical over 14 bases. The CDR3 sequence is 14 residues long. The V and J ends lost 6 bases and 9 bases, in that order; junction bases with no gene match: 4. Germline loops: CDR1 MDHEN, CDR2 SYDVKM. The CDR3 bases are TGTGCCAGCAGAAGACTAGCGGGAGGGTTTGAGCAGTTCTTC. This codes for CASRRLAGGFEQFF.

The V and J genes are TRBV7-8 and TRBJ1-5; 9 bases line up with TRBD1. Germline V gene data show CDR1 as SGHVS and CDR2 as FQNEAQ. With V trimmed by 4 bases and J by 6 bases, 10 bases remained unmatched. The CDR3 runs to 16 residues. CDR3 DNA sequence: TGTGCCAGCAGCTCGACGGACAGGGGTTCGTTTCAGCCCCAGCATTTT. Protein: CASSSTDRGSFQPQHF.